The rows below give T cell receptor beta chains drawn from one sample of a study of blood T cell repertoires in COVID-19. Data came from immunoSEQ multiplex PCR; TCRdb stores just in-frame clones and leaves some out. The data hold about 100,000 clones, with around four fifths observed a single time. Sequenced sample: peripheral blood. These receptors were taken from a woman in her 70s with acute or convalescent COVID-19. Both conserved end residues are part of each CDR3. D genes are given only for firm matches. A row's size may be missing; if present it is once, few, many or a size class.

J gene: TRBJ2-2; V gene: TRBV4-1; D gene: TRBD2; clone size: -; CDR3 DNA: TGCGCCAGCAGCCGGGCGGGGGTTAACACTGGGGAGCTGTTTTTT; CDR3 protein: CASSRAGVNTGELFF
J gene: TRBJ2-5; V gene: TRBV7-3; D gene: TRBD1; clone size: -; CDR3 DNA: TGTGCCATCCCCCAGGGGGTGTCGACCGCCGGGACCCAGTACTTC; CDR3 protein: CAIPQGVSTAGTQYF
J gene: TRBJ2-7; V gene: TRBV6-6; D gene: -; clone size: -; CDR3 DNA: TGTGCCAGCAGCGGCTCCTACGAGCAGTACTTC; CDR3 protein: CASSGSYEQYF
J gene: TRBJ1-4; V gene: TRBV2; D gene: -; clone size: -; CDR3 DNA: TGTGCCAGCCAGGTTTTTGCAACTAATGAAAAACTGTTTTTT; CDR3 protein: CASQVFATNEKLFF
J gene: TRBJ1-2; V gene: TRBV15; D gene: -; clone size: -; CDR3 DNA: TGTGCCACCAGCAGAGACCGGGGATATGGCTACACCTTC; CDR3 protein: CATSRDRGYGYTF
J gene: TRBJ2-1; V gene: TRBV5-1; D gene: TRBD2; clone size: -; CDR3 DNA: TGCGCCAGCAGCATCGGGGGGAGCTCCTACAATGAGCAGTTCTTC; CDR3 protein: CASSIGGSSYNEQFF
J gene: TRBJ1-4; V gene: TRBV5-6; D gene: -; clone size: few; CDR3 DNA: TGTGCCAGCAGCTTGGAAGGGACATATGAGGAAAAACTGTTTTTT; CDR3 protein: CASSLEGTYEEKLFF
J gene: TRBJ1-3; V gene: TRBV19; D gene: -; clone size: -; CDR3 DNA: TGTGCCAGTAGACTGCCAGGTCGAGGAAACACCATATATTTT; CDR3 protein: CASRLPGRGNTIYF
J gene: TRBJ1-2; V gene: TRBV9; D gene: TRBD1; clone size: -; CDR3 DNA: TGTGCCAGCAGCTCGCGACAGGGATTTGACTATGGCTACACCTTC; CDR3 protein: CASSSRQGFDYGYTF
J gene: TRBJ2-5; V gene: TRBV3-1/TRBV3-2; D gene: TRBD2; clone size: -; CDR3 DNA: TGTGCCAGCAGCCCTCGGACTAGCGGGGGGGAAGAGACCCAGTACTTC; CDR3 protein: CASSPRTSGGEETQYF
J gene: TRBJ2-7; V gene: TRBV3-1/TRBV3-2; D gene: TRBD1; clone size: -; CDR3 DNA: TGTGCCAGCAGCCCGGGACAGACTCTACTTGGGGAGCAGTACTTC; CDR3 protein: CASSPGQTLLGEQYF
J gene: TRBJ2-3; V gene: TRBV19; D gene: TRBD2; clone size: -; CDR3 DNA: TGTGCCAGTAGTGCTTTTCCAGCGGGGGGTACAGATACGCAGTATTTT; CDR3 protein: CASSAFPAGGTDTQYF
J gene: TRBJ2-5; V gene: TRBV3-1/TRBV3-2; D gene: -; clone size: once; CDR3 DNA: TGTGCCAGCAGCCAAGGGAGGGGATCCAAAGAGACCCAGTACTTC; CDR3 protein: CASSQGRGSKETQYF
J gene: TRBJ1-3; V gene: TRBV11-2; D gene: -; clone size: few; CDR3 DNA: TGTGCCAGCAGCTTAGATCCACAGGTAGACGGAAACACCATATATTTT; CDR3 protein: CASSLDPQVDGNTIYF
J gene: TRBJ1-1; V gene: TRBV7-2; D gene: TRBD1; clone size: few; CDR3 DNA: TGTGCCAGCAGAGGACAGGTGAACACTGAAGCTTTCTTT; CDR3 protein: CASRGQVNTEAFF
J gene: TRBJ1-5; V gene: TRBV19; D gene: TRBD1; clone size: -; CDR3 DNA: TGTGCCAGTAGTCCCCTCGGACAGGTCAATCAGCCCCAGCATTTT; CDR3 protein: CASSPLGQVNQPQHF
J gene: TRBJ1-5; V gene: TRBV19; D gene: -; clone size: -; CDR3 DNA: TGTGCCAGTAGGGATCCAGGGGAGTCAGGTCAGCCCCAGCATTTT; CDR3 protein: CASRDPGESGQPQHF
J gene: TRBJ1-4; V gene: TRBV6-2/TRBV6-3; D gene: -; clone size: -; CDR3 DNA: TGTGCCAGCAGTGCCATGGGGGCGGAAGTTTCTAATGAAAAACTGTTTTTT; CDR3 protein: CASSAMGAEVSNEKLFF
J gene: TRBJ1-6; V gene: TRBV28; D gene: -; clone size: -; CDR3 DNA: TGTGCCAGCAGTTTATTGTGGAGAGACAATTCACCCCTCCACTTT; CDR3 protein: CASSLLWRDNSPLHF
J gene: TRBJ1-2; V gene: TRBV28; D gene: -; clone size: once; CDR3 DNA: TGTGCCAGCAGTTCGCCAAACTCTCGGACAGACTATGGCTACACCTTC; CDR3 protein: CASSSPNSRTDYGYTF
J gene: TRBJ1-5; V gene: TRBV6-2/TRBV6-3; D gene: -; clone size: -; CDR3 DNA: TGTGCCAGCAGTTACTCGCGGGAGGGGTGGATGGATTTT; CDR3 protein: CASSYSREGWMDF
J gene: TRBJ1-1; V gene: TRBV10-3; D gene: -; clone size: -; CDR3 DNA: TGTGCCATCAGTACATCAGGGGTCGACACTGAAGCTTTCTTT; CDR3 protein: CAISTSGVDTEAFF
J gene: TRBJ2-2; V gene: TRBV19; D gene: TRBD1; clone size: -; CDR3 DNA: TGTGCCAGTACCACAAGAGGGACAGGGAACACCGGGGAGCTGTTTTTT; CDR3 protein: CASTTRGTGNTGELFF